Each of the 11 T cell receptor beta chains below was sequenced from the same sample in a study of T cells in Graves' hyperthyroidism and ophthalmopathy. The TCR beta CDR3 regions underwent amplification using RNA transcripts as the source. First-round RT-PCR with HTBI primers amplified the TCR CDR3 region. TCRdb recomputed calls from the multiplex PCR reads with MiXCR, one row per CDR3 protein. The top ten clones hold about 5.8% of a sample with approximately 600,000 distinct CDR3 sequences, about 14% of them seen once. The specimen sequenced was blood. Receptors originate from a woman in her twenties or thirties with Graves' hyperthyroidism that later progressed to Graves' ophthalmopathy.

CDR3 in amino acids: CASSLKVSGAAEQYF. The CDR3 DNA reads as TGTGCCAGCAGCTTGAAGGTTTCAGGGGCTGCCGAGCAGTACTTC. V is TRBV5-8 and J is TRBJ2-7; possible D gene TRBD1, 6 bases. Germline V CDR1 and CDR2: SGHTS, YDEGEE. Trimming pared 1 base from V and 6 bases from J, leaving 17 bases between. The CDR3 consists of 15 residues.

There are many counts of this clonotype. The rearrangement joins TRBV29-1 to TRBJ2-1; 7 bases map to TRBD2. V lost 0 bases, J lost 3 bases, and 8 bases stayed unmatched. This CDR3 comprises 16 residues. The germline V gene has CDR1 SQVTM and CDR2 ANQGSEA. CDR3 in DNA: TGCAGCGTTGAAGATCGCCCTAGCGGATTCTACAATGAGCAGTTCTTC. This translates into CSVEDRPSGFYNEQFF.

This clonotype was detected only a few times. The chain links TRBV27 to TRBJ2-7; either TRBD1 or TRBD2 may supply D (5 bases each). The V end was cut by 4 bases, the J end by 7 bases, with 14 bases between. Looked up from germline, CDR1 is MNHEY and CDR2 is SMNVEV (reference sequence). The CDR3 length is 13 residues. This CDR3 reads CASSSSGALEQYF. The DNA of the CDR3 is TGTGCCAGCAGTTCGTCCGGGGCGCTGGAGCAGTACTTC.

This clonotype was detected a few times. This rearrangement joins TRBV20-1 to TRBJ2-3, with D tentatively TRBD2 (6 bases). Between the trimmed V and J ends, which lost 2 bases and 0 bases, there was a span of 15 bases. CDR1 is DFQATT and CDR2 is SNEGSKA in the germline V gene (reference sequence). The CDR3 has 16 amino acids. The CDR3 protein is CSARYPGTASTDTQYF. CDR3 coding DNA: TGCAGTGCTAGATATCCCGGGACTGCTAGCACAGATACGCAGTATTTT.

The V gene is TRBV29-1, the J gene TRBJ2-7, with D perhaps matching TRBD1 (5 bases). Germline values: CDR1 SQVTM, CDR2 ANQGSEA. The length of the CDR3 is 14 residues. Trimming shortened V by 6 bases and J by 3 bases, and 18 bases separated the two germline ends. CDR3 in DNA: TGCAGCGTCGAGACAGTGGATTCCCGCTACGAGCAGTACTTC. It yields the protein CSVETVDSRYEQYF.

This clonotype has at least ten counts. This rearrangement joins TRBV29-1 to TRBJ2-7, with D tentatively TRBD2 (6 bases). The CDR3 length is 14 residues. With 4 bases removed from V and 3 bases from J, the gap between germline ends came to 16 bases. CDR1 SQVTM and CDR2 ANQGSEA come from the germline V gene. In nucleotides, the CDR3 is TGCAGCGTTGGGGGGATGGAGGGCAGCTACGAGCAGTACTTC. It translates to CSVGGMEGSYEQYF.

This clonotype was detected many times. The chain couples TRBV3-1 to TRBJ2-5; tentatively, D is TRBD2 (6 bases). The germline gives CDR1 LGHDT, CDR2 YNNKEL (reference sequence). This CDR3 spans 15 amino acids. V dropped 0 bases and J dropped 3 bases, with 11 bases sitting between them. CDR3 region: CASSQDLTGEETQYF. CDR3 nucleotides: TGTGCCAGCAGCCAAGATTTGACGGGGGAAGAGACCCAGTACTTC.

This clonotype was counted many times. J is TRBJ1-2 and V is TRBV12-3 or TRBV12-4, with 8 bases fitting TRBD1. CDR3 length equals 15 residues. Unmatched junction bases numbered 11, after V lost 7 bases and J lost 4 bases. The CDR3 spells CASNSGQGEVYGYTF. As DNA, the CDR3 is TGTGCCAGCAATAGCGGACAGGGAGAAGTCTATGGCTACACCTTC.

This clonotype was seen ten or more times. J is TRBJ2-3 and V is TRBV14, with TRBD2 matching 9 bases. The CDR3 covers 17 residues. The V gene end was trimmed by 0 bases and the J gene end by 4 bases; junction bases not matched to a gene: 8. Germline-derived CDR1 and CDR2 are SGHDN and FVKESK. The CDR3 loop is CASSQEWLAGNADTQYF. In nucleotides, the CDR3 is TGTGCCAGCAGCCAAGAGTGGCTAGCGGGAAACGCAGATACGCAGTATTTT.

This clonotype was observed at least ten times. J is TRBJ2-1 and V is TRBV7-3, with D perhaps given as TRBD1 or TRBD2 (5 bases each). Germline V gene lookup returns CDR1 SGHTA and CDR2 FQGTGA. With 5 bases removed from V and 5 bases from J, the gap between germline ends came to 13 bases. The CDR3 totals 14 residues. Here the CDR3 DNA reads TGTGCCAGCAGCCAAGGGACGATCGACAATGAGCAGTTCTTC. As protein: CASSQGTIDNEQFF.

In this sample, this clonotype turned up many times. V is TRBV10-3 and J is TRBJ1-4, with 7 bases that match TRBD1. This CDR3 has 13 amino acids. Germline V lookup: CDR1 ENHRY, CDR2 SYGVKD. V lost 6 bases, J lost 8 bases, and 6 bases stayed unmatched. CDR3 nucleotide sequence: TGTGCCATCAGGGACAGGCGGGAAGAAAAACTGTTTTTT. Translating it yields CAIRDRREEKLFF.